The sequence of this T cell receptor (beta chain) was determined in a study of memory CD4+ T cells and cytomegalovirus serostatus. Study overall: This sample comes from healthy Belgian adults, under 10 CMV seropositive, approximately 23 seronegative.

The assay was immunoSEQ multiplex PCR, and TCRdb's table has in-frame clones only and misses some. The sample has about 41,000 clones; roughly four fifths are singletons. Single viable CD3+CD4+CD8-CD45RO+ cells were sorted as the memory CD4+ T cells. This clonotype was obtained from an adult in good health and CMV-seronegative. Specimen: memory CD4+ T cells from blood.

The CDR3 sequence: CASSSPLAGGYNEQFF. The CDR3 DNA follows: TGTGCCAGCAGCTCGCCACTAGCGGGAGGGTACAATGAGCAGTTCTTC. The V call is TRBV7-9, the J call TRBJ2-1; 13 positions agree with TRBD2. CDR3 length: 16 residues. From germline, CDR1 is SEHNR and CDR2 FQNEAQ (reference sequence). The V segment lost 4 bases and the J segment 4 bases; nucleotides outside the gene matches: 4. The whole variable domain, remainder taken from reference TRBV7-9 and TRBJ2-1, is DTGVSQNPRHKITKRGQNVTFRCDPISEHNRLYWYRQTLGQGPEFLTYFQNEAQLEKSRLLSDRFSAERPKGSFSTLEIQRTEQGDSAMYLCASSSPLAGGYNEQFFGPGTRLTVL.